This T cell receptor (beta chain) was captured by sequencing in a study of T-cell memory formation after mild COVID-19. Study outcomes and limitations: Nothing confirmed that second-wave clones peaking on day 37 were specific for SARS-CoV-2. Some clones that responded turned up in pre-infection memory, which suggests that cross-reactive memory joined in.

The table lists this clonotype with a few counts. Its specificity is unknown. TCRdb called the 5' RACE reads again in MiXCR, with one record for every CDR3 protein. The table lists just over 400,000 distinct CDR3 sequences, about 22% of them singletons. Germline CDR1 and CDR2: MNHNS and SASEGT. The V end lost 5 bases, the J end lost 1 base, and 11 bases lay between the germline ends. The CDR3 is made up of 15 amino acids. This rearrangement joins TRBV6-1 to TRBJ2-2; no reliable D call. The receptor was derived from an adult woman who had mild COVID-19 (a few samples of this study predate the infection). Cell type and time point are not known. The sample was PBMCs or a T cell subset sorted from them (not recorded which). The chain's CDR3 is CASSKNALNTGELFF. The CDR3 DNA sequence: TGTGCCAGCAGTAAGAACGCCTTGAACACCGGGGAGCTGTTTTTT.